The sequence of this T cell receptor (beta chain) was determined in a study of OX40 agonist ivuxolimab in advanced cancers. CDR3 size: 17 residues. Deletions cut 0 bases from V and 2 bases from J, with 14 bases between. Looked up from germline, CDR1 is LGHNA and CDR2 is YSLEER. Blood sampling took place at baseline, cycle 4 day 1, and cycle 7 day 1. Generated by immunoSEQ multiplex PCR, the TCRdb table keeps only in-frame clones and is missing some. The table lists around 20,000 clones, about 83% of them singletons. The chain links TRBV4-3 to TRBJ1-5; a possible D gene is TRBD1 (5 bases). The receptor was derived from an adult with an advanced solid tumor such as melanoma, head and neck, liver or kidney cancer. The material sequenced was CD4+ or CD8+ T cells sorted from blood, taken in a trial of the OX40 agonist ivuxolimab. The CDR3 here is CASSQDWGGEGNQPQHF. In DNA form, the CDR3 reads TGCGCCAGCAGCCAAGATTGGGGGGGTGAGGGCAATCAGCCCCAGCATTTT.